Here is one TCR beta chain with its context. The antigen is undetermined. A read error is possible here, since a much larger clone lies one base away. As an off-target read in a library built for alpha chains, this beta chain has a frequency of little significance. This CDR3 is built from 14 residues. Germline lookup yields CDR1 SGHRS and CDR2 YFSETQ. Each CDR3 protein is one row after TCRdb ran MiXCR on the 5' RACE reads. Of roughly 18,000 distinct CDR3 sequences listed, approximately 9.7% are singletons. The data stem from a study of spatial heterogeneity in lung cancer. Points from the study as a whole: Counts that tracked tumor mutation counts were those of expanded intratumoral alpha and beta TCRs.

Time point noted: sample taken at primary tumor resection. The V and J genes are TRBV5-1 and TRBJ2-7, with 8 bases fitting TRBD1. The starting material was lung tumor tissue, obtained at surgery. The receptor was isolated from a female donor with early-stage non-small cell lung cancer. The CDR3 DNA follows: TGCGCCAGCGGCTTGGGTCCAGGGGGCTCCGAGCAGTACTTC. Encoded protein: CASGLGPGGSEQYF.